Following are 20 T cell receptor beta chains from one sample sequenced in a study of technical replicates of blood from a handful of donors. The repertoire was sequenced with immunoSEQ multiplex PCR; TCRdb's copy has only in-frame clones and lacks some. Here the sample spans about 79,000 clones, more than 85% being singletons. Sequenced input: T cells isolated from PBMCs. These receptors all stem from a human donor in good health. Some clones in this sample may be carry-over from other donors' samples.

The chain links TRBV6-5 to TRBJ2-2; 10 positions agree with TRBD1. J lost 5 bases, V lost 2 bases, and 5 bases had no gene match. CDR1 is MNHEY and CDR2 is SVGAGI in the germline V gene. The CDR3 covers 16 residues. CDR3 in DNA: TGTGCCAGCAGTTACCTCGACAGGGGGCGGACCGGGGAGCTGTTTTTT. It encodes CASSYLDRGRTGELFF.

The chain has TRBV5-8 and TRBJ2-3; TRBD2 matches at 11 bases. The germline CDR1 and CDR2 sequences are SGHTS and YDEGEE. CDR3 length: 17 residues. The V and J ends lost 1 base and 1 base, in that order; junction bases with no gene match: 5. CDR3 sequence: CASSLKGTSGGTDTQYF. Here the CDR3 DNA reads TGTGCCAGCAGCTTGAAGGGGACTAGCGGAGGCACAGATACGCAGTATTTT.

The V and J genes are TRBV10-2 and TRBJ2-3; D is perhaps TRBD2 (6 bases). Germline values: CDR1 WSHSY, CDR2 SAAADI. The V gene lost 8 bases and the J gene lost 0 bases, with 18 bases spanning the gap. This CDR3 contains 16 residues. The CDR3 nucleotides read TGCGCCAGCGATTGGGAGGAAAGCTCTAGCACAGATACGCAGTATTTT. This codes for CASDWEESSSTDTQYF.

This rearrangement joins TRBV6-5 to TRBJ1-1, with TRBD1 as a possible D gene (5 bases). Trimming cost V 4 bases and J 0 bases, with 15 bases left between them. This CDR3 has 16 residues. CDR1 is MNHEY, CDR2 SVGAGI, per germline. The CDR3 DNA is TGTGCCAGCAGTTCTACCTCGGGACTCATGAACACTGAAGCTTTCTTT. Encoded protein: CASSSTSGLMNTEAFF.

CDR3 loop: CASSQDLRTGNEAFF. The CDR3 nucleotides are TGCGCCAGCAGCCAAGATCTTCGGACAGGGAATGAAGCTTTCTTT. The chain employs TRBV4-1 and TRBJ1-1; TRBD1 matches 8 bases. V shed 0 bases, J shed 7 bases, and the junction held 7 bases outside the gene matches. CDR1 is MGHRA and CDR2 is YSYEKL in the germline V gene. The CDR3 sequence is 15 residues long.

J is TRBJ2-1 and V is TRBV7-3; a weak D match, TRBD2 (6 bases). Germline CDR1 SGHTA, CDR2 FQGTGA. The length of the CDR3 is 15 residues. Trimming removed 3 bases from V and 5 bases from J, with 14 bases in between. This CDR3 is CASSLTPVADNEQFF. The CDR3 DNA sequence: TGTGCCAGCAGCTTGACCCCTGTAGCGGACAATGAGCAGTTCTTC. Based on the CDR3 plus reference TRBV7-3 and TRBJ2-1, the full variable domain is GAGVSQTPSNKVTEKGKYVELRCDPISGHTALYWYRQSLGQGPEFLIYFQGTGAADDSGLPNDRFFAVRPEGSVSTLKIQRTERGDSAVYLCASSLTPVADNEQFFGPGTRLTVL.

The J gene is TRBJ2-1, the V gene TRBV9; 9 bases are shared with TRBD2. With 3 bases clipped from V and 1 base from J, the junction kept 2 bases outside the gene matches. The germline CDR1 and CDR2 sequences are SGDLS and YYNGEE. CDR3 length equals 15 residues. CDR3 nucleotides: TGTGCCAGCAGCGCTAGCGGGATGTCCTACAATGAGCAGTTCTTC. Protein: CASSASGMSYNEQFF.

This chain uses TRBV10-3 with TRBJ2-7; a weak D match, TRBD1 (6 bases). Germline V gene lookup returns CDR1 ENHRY and CDR2 SYGVKD. V lost 5 bases and J lost 2, with 16 bases in between. The CDR3 covers 15 residues. CDR3 protein: CAISITGTNAYEQYF. In DNA form, the CDR3 reads TGTGCCATCAGTATTACCGGGACAAACGCCTACGAGCAGTACTTC.

This CDR3 reads CASSSRDFKETQYF. The DNA of the CDR3 is TGTGCCAGCAGCTCCCGGGACTTCAAAGAGACCCAGTACTTC. This chain uses TRBV7-7 with TRBJ2-5; D possibly corresponds to TRBD2 (6 bases). The CDR3 has 14 amino acids. Trimming cost V 4 bases and J 3 bases, with 12 bases left between them. Germline V lookup: CDR1 SSHAT, CDR2 FNYEAQ (reference sequence).

The chain joins TRBV29-1 to TRBJ1-5; unclear D gene. Deletions cut 4 bases from V and 2 bases from J, with 12 bases between. CDR1 and CDR2 (germline): SQVTM, ANQGSEA. CDR3 length: 14 amino acids. The CDR3 loop is CSVAWSSGNQPQHF. The CDR3 DNA reads as TGCAGCGTTGCCTGGAGTTCTGGCAATCAGCCCCAGCATTTT.

The chain joins TRBV10-2 to TRBJ1-1; 7 bases agree with TRBD1. The CDR3 has 17 amino acids. Germline CDR1 WSHSY, CDR2 SAAADI. V was pared by 6 bases and J by 2 bases, with 15 bases of the junction left unmatched. Here the CDR3 reads CASRGGEIFRENTEAFF. In DNA form, the CDR3 reads TGCGCCAGCAGAGGGGGCGAGATCTTTAGAGAAAACACTGAAGCTTTCTTT.

The J gene is TRBJ2-5, the V gene TRBV2; tentatively, D is TRBD2 (6 bases). CDR1 is SNHLY and CDR2 is FYNNEI in the germline V gene. V gave up 3 bases and J gave up 1 base, with 12 bases separating them. The CDR3 has 15 amino acids. The CDR3 sequence: CASSEEGQSQETQYF. The DNA for the CDR3 is TGTGCCAGCAGTGAGGAGGGGCAGTCCCAAGAGACCCAGTACTTC.

The chain carries TRBV21-1 and TRBJ2-5; the table gives TRBD1 as D, unverified against the DNA. TRBV21-1 is a documented pseudogene. This CDR3 spans 14 amino acids. The CDR3 sequence is CASSKEDSRETQYF. CDR3 bases: TGTGCCAGCAGCAAAGAGGACAGCCGAGAGACCCAGTACTTC.

The V call is TRBV10-2, the J call TRBJ1-2; 9 bases map to TRBD1. This CDR3 comprises 15 residues. CDR1 is WSHSY, CDR2 SAAADI, per germline. V was clipped by 6 bases and J by 2 bases; unmatched bases: 7. The CDR3 sequence: CASRDTGGSNYGYTF. The CDR3 DNA sequence: TGCGCCAGCAGAGATACAGGGGGCTCCAACTATGGCTACACCTTC.

The chain joins TRBV28 to TRBJ1-2; TRBD1 is a possible D gene (6 bases). This CDR3 has 13 residues. CDR1 MDHEN and CDR2 SYDVKM come from the germline V gene. The V end lost 5 bases, the J end lost 4 bases, and 11 bases lay between the germline ends. In DNA, the CDR3 is TGTGCCAGCAGTGTGGACAGTCCCTATGGCTACACCTTC. It is translated as CASSVDSPYGYTF.

The J gene is TRBJ2-7, the V gene TRBV5-5, with D perhaps TRBD1 (5 bases). The V gene lost 7 bases and the J gene lost 3 bases, with 11 bases spanning the gap. There are 12 residues in the CDR3. CDR1 is SGHKS and CDR2 is YYEKEE in the germline V gene (reference sequence). The CDR3 DNA follows: TGTGCCAGCTTGGGGCGGAACTACGAGCAGTACTTC. The encoded protein is CASLGRNYEQYF.

This chain connects TRBV5-1 to TRBJ2-7; TRBD1 might be the D (6 bases). This CDR3 has 16 residues. Germline loops: CDR1 SGHRS, CDR2 YFSETQ. The V end was cut by 7 bases, the J end by 3 bases, with 23 bases between. CDR3: CASGLSARGKIYEQYF. The CDR3 DNA is TGCGCCAGCGGCCTCAGCGCCAGGGGAAAAATCTACGAGCAGTACTTC. The full variable domain, completed using reference TRBV5-1 and TRBJ2-7, is KAGVTQTPRYLIKTRGQQVTLSCSPISGHRSVSWYQQTPGQGLQFLFEYFSETQRNKGNFPGRFSGRQFSNSRSEMNVSTLELGDSALYLCASGLSARGKIYEQYFGPGTRLTVT.

The V gene is TRBV7-3, the J gene TRBJ2-7, with a possible D match to TRBD2 (6 bases). This CDR3 spans 14 amino acids. Deletions cut 5 bases from V and 5 bases from J, with 16 bases between. The germline gives CDR1 SGHTA, CDR2 FQGTGA. CDR3 sequence: CASSPSGQANEQYF. The CDR3, as DNA: TGTGCCAGCAGCCCCAGCGGGCAGGCGAACGAGCAGTACTTC.

The rearrangement uses TRBV4-1 and TRBJ2-7; no firm D call. From germline, CDR1 is MGHRA and CDR2 YSYEKL. The CDR3 is 14 amino acids. V lost 1 base and J 2 bases, leaving 9 bases between the germline ends. As DNA, the CDR3 is TGCGCCAGCAGCCAAGTTCCAGAAGCCTACGAGCAGTACTTC. Amino acid sequence: CASSQVPEAYEQYF.

V usage is TRBV19 and J usage is TRBJ2-1; the match to TRBD2 covers 9 bases. CDR1 is LNHDA and CDR2 is SQIVND in the germline V gene (reference sequence). The CDR3 sequence is 15 residues long. V dropped 3 bases and J dropped 6; count of bases not matched to a gene: 6. Here the CDR3 DNA reads TGTGCCAGTAGTATGATGGCTAGCGGGACCAATGAGCAGTTCTTC. Its protein product is CASSMMASGTNEQFF.